A single TCR beta chain is shown here with its context. This CDR3 region has 16 residues. Germline-derived CDR1 and CDR2 are SGHDN and FVKESK. V lost 4 bases and J lost 3; bases outside the gene matches: 4. The data belong to a study of blood T cell repertoires in COVID-19. Study-wide context: Sites across the United States, Italy and Spain contributed samples from acute and convalescent COVID-19. From T cells, B-cell-depleted T cells, or PBMCs came the material, which was cDNA or gDNA.

As handled by the study authors: Amplification from reference gene primers served as the basis for estimated nucleated cell counts. Sequencing was performed with immunoSEQ multiplex PCR; in TCRdb, only in-frame clones are kept and a portion is missing. The DNA gave D and trimming, while V, J and clone size come from that table. The top ten clones hold about a tenth of a sample with over 60,000 clones, under 90% of them seen once. The sample consisted of peripheral blood. The TCR comes from a man between 65 and 85 years old with active or convalescent COVID-19. The chain combines TRBV14 with TRBJ2-1, with TRBD2 matching over 12 bases. CDR3 in DNA: TGTGCCAGCAGCCCAACTAGCGGGGGGCACTACAATGAGCAGTTCTTC. It translates to CASSPTSGGHYNEQFF.